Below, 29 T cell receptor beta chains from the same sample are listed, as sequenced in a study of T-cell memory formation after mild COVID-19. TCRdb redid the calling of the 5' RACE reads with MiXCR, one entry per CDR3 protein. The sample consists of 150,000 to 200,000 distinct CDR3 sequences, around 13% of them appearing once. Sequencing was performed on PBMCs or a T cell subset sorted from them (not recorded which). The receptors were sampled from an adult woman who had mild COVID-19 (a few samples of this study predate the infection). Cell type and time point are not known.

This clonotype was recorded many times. CDR3 nucleotides: TGTGCCAGCAGCTTAGTGGCGGGCAGCACAGATACGCAGTATTTT. It translates to CASSLVAGSTDTQYF. This rearrangement joins TRBV7-8 to TRBJ2-3; D may be TRBD2 (5 bases). Deletions cut 1 base from V and 0 bases from J, with 8 bases between. Germline loops: CDR1 SGHVS, CDR2 FQNEAQ. The CDR3 covers 15 residues.

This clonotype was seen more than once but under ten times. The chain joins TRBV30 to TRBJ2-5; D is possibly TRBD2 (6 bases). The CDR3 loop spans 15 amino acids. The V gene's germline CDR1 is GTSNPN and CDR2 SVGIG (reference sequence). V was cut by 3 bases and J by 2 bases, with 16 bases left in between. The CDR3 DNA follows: TGTGCCTGGAGGCAGGGTAGCGGTAAACAAGAGACCCAGTACTTC. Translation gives CAWRQGSGKQETQYF.

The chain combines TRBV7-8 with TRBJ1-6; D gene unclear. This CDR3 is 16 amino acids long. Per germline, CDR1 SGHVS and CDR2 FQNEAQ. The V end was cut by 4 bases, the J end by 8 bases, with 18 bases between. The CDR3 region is CASSSPYGKGDSPLHF. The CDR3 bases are TGTGCCAGCAGCTCACCCTACGGGAAGGGCGATTCACCCCTCCACTTT.

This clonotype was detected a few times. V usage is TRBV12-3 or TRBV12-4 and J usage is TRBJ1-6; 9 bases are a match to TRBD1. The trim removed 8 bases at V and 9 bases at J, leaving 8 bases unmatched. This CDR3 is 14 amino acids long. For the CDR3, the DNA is TGTGCCAGCTCCCCGGGACAGGGTGGTTCACCCCTCCACTTT. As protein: CASSPGQGGSPLHF.

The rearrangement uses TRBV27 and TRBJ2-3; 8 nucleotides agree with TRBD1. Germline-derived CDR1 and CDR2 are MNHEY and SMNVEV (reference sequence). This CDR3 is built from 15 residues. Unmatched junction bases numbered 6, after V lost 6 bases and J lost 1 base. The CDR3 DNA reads TGTGCCAGCAGAACCGACAGGGGCGGCACAGATACGCAGTATTTT. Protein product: CASRTDRGGTDTQYF.

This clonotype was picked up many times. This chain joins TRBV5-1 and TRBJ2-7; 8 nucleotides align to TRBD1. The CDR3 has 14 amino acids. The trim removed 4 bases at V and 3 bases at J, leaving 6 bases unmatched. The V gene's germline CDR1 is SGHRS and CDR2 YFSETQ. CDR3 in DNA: TGCGCCAGCAGCCCGGGACAGGCGGGCTACGAGCAGTACTTC. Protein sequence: CASSPGQAGYEQYF.

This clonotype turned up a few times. This CDR3 reads CASSLIGVPGNEQYF. The CDR3 bases are TGCGCCAGCAGCTTGATAGGCGTCCCTGGGAACGAGCAGTACTTC. V and J are TRBV5-1 and TRBJ2-7; D ambiguous. Germline loops: CDR1 SGHRS, CDR2 YFSETQ. The CDR3 covers 15 residues. Trimming cost V 1 base and J 5 bases, with 16 bases left between them.

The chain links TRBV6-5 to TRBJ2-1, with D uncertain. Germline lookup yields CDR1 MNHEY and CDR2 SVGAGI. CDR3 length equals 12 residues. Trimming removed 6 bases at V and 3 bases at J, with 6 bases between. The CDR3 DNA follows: TGTGCCAGCAGCCCGAACTACAATGAGCAGTTCTTC. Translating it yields CASSPNYNEQFF.

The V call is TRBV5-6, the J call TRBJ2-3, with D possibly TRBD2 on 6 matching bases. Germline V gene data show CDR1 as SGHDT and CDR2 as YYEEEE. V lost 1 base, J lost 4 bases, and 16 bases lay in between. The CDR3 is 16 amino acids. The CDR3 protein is CASSLRLGGRADTQYF. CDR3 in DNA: TGTGCCAGCAGCTTGAGGTTGGGGGGAAGAGCAGATACGCAGTATTTT.

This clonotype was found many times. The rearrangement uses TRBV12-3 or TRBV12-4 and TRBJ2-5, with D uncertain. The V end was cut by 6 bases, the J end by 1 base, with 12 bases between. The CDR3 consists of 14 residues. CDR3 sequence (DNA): TGTGCCAGCAGCCTCATGATTAGCCAAGAGACCCAGTACTTC. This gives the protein CASSLMISQETQYF.

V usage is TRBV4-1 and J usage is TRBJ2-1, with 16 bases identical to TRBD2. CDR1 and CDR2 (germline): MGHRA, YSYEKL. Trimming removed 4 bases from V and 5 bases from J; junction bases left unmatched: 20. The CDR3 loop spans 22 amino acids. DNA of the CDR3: TGCGCCAGCAGCCCACTCCACTCCGGGACTAGCGGGGGGGCCTGGCTGGACAATGAGCAGTTCTTC. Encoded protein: CASSPLHSGTSGGAWLDNEQFF.

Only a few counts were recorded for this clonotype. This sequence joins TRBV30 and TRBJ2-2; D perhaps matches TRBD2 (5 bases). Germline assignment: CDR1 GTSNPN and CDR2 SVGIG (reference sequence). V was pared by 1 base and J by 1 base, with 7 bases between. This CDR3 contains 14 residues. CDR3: CAWSGGLNTGELFF. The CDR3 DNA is TGTGCCTGGAGTGGAGGGTTGAACACCGGGGAGCTGTTTTTT.

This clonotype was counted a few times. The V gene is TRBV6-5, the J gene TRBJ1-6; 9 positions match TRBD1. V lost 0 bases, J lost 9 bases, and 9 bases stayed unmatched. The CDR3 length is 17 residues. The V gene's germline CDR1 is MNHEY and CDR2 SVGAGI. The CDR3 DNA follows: TGTGCCAGCAGTTACTCGGCGGACAGGGGCGCATCTTCACCCCTCCACTTT. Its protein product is CASSYSADRGASSPLHF.

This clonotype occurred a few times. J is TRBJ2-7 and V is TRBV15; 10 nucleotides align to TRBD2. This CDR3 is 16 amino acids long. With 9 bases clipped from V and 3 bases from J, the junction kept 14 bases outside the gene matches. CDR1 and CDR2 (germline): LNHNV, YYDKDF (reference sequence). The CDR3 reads CATRKTLAGDSYEQYF. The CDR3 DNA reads TGTGCCACGAGGAAGACCCTAGCGGGGGATAGCTACGAGCAGTACTTC.

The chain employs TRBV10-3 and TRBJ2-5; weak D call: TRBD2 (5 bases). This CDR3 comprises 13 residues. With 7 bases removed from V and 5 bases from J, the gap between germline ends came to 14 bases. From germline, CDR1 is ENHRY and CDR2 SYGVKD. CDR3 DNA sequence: TGTGCCATCACTGGAGGCCCTGGGGAGACCCAGTACTTC. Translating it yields CAITGGPGETQYF.

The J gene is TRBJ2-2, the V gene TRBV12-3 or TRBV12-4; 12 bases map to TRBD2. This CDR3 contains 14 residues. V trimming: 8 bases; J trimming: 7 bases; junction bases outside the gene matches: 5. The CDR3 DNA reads TGTGCCAGCCTAGCGGGGGGGCTCTTCGGGGAGCTGTTTTTT. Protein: CASLAGGLFGELFF.

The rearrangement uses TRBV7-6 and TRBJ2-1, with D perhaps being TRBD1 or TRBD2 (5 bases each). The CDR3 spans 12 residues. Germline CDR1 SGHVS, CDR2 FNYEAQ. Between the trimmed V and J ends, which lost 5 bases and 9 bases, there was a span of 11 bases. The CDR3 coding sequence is TGTGCCAGCAGCCAGCATGGGACTGAGCAGTTCTTC. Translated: CASSQHGTEQFF.

DNA of the CDR3: TGCGCCAGCAGCCAAGGCTGGGTTGAAGATACGCAGTATTTT. Translating it yields CASSQGWVEDTQYF. The chain couples TRBV4-1 to TRBJ2-3; D ambiguous. Germline V gives CDR1 MGHRA, CDR2 YSYEKL. V lost 1 base and J 5 bases, leaving 10 bases between the germline ends. The CDR3 spans 14 residues.

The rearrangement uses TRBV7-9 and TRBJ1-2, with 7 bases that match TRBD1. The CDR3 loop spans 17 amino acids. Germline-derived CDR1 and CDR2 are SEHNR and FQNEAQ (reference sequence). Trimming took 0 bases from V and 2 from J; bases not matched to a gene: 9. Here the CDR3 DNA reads TGTGCCAGCAGCTTAGCAGGGGGCCAGGGGAACAACTATGGCTACACCTTC. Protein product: CASSLAGGQGNNYGYTF. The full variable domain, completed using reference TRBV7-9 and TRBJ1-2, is DTGVSQNPRHKITKRGQNVTFRCDPISEHNRLYWYRQTLGQGPEFLTYFQNEAQLEKSRLLSDRFSAERPKGSFSTLEIQRTEQGDSAMYLCASSLAGGQGNNYGYTFGSGTRLTVV.

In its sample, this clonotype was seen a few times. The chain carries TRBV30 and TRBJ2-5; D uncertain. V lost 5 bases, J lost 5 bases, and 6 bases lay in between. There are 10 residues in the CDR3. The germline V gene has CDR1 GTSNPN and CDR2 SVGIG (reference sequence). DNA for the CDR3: TGTGCCTGGGAAGGGGAGACCCAGTACTTC. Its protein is CAWEGETQYF.

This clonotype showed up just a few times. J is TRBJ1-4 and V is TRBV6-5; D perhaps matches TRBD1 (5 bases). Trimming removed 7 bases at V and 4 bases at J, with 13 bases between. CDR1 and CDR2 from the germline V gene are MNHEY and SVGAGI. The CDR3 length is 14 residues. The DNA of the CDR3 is TGTGCCAGCAAGGGGCCAGGGATTAATGAAAAACTGTTTTTT. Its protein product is CASKGPGINEKLFF.

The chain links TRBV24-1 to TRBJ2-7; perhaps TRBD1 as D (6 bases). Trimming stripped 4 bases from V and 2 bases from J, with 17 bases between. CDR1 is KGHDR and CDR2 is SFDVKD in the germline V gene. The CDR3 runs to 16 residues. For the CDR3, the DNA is TGTGCCACCAGTGACGATCGACCGGGACATGCCTACGAGCAGTACTTC. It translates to CATSDDRPGHAYEQYF.

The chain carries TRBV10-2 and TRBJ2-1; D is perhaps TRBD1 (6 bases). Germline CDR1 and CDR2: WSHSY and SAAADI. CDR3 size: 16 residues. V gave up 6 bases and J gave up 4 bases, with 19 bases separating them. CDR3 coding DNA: TGCGCCAGCAGGGGGGATTTCCCCGACAGGTACAATGAGCAGTTCTTC. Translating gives CASRGDFPDRYNEQFF.

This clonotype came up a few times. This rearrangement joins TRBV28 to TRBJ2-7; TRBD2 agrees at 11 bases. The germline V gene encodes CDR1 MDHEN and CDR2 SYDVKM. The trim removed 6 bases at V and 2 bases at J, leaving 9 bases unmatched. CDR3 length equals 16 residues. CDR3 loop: CASSPPLAGGTYEQYF. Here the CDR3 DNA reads TGTGCCAGCAGCCCCCCCCTAGCGGGAGGCACCTACGAGCAGTACTTC.

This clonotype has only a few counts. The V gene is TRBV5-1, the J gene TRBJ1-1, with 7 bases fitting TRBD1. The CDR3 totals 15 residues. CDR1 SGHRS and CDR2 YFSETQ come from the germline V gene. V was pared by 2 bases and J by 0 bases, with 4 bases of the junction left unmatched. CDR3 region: CASSFTGTVNTEAFF. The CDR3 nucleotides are TGCGCCAGCAGCTTTACCGGGACAGTGAACACTGAAGCTTTCTTT.

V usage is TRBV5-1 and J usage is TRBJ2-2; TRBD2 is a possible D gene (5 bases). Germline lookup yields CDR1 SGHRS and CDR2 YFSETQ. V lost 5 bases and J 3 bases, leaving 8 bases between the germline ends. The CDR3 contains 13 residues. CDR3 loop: CASREGHTGELFF. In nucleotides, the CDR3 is TGCGCCAGCAGAGAGGGCCACACCGGGGAGCTGTTTTTT.

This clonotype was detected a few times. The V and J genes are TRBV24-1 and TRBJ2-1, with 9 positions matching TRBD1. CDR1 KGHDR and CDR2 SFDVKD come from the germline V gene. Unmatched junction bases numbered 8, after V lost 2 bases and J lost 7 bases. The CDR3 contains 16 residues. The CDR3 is CATSDSAGTGYNEQFF. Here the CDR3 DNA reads TGTGCCACCAGTGATTCCGCCGGGACAGGGTATAATGAGCAGTTCTTC.

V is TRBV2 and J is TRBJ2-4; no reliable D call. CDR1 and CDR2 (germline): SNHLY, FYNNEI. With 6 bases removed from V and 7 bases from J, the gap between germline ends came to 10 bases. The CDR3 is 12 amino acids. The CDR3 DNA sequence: TGTGCCAGCAGCGATGACTTGAACATTCAGTACTTC. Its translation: CASSDDLNIQYF.

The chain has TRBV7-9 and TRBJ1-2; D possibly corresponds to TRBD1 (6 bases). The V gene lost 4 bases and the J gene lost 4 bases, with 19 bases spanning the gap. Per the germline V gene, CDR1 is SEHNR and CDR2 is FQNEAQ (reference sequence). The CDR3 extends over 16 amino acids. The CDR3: CASSSMVRDKVYGYTF. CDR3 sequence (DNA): TGTGCCAGCAGCTCCATGGTTAGGGACAAAGTCTATGGCTACACCTTC.